Below, 23 T cell receptor beta chains from the same sample are listed, as sequenced in a study of T cells in Graves' hyperthyroidism and ophthalmopathy. RNA transcripts were the template for amplifying TCR beta CDR3 regions. The HTBI primer set was used in a first-round RT-PCR of the TCR CDR3. Using its own MiXCR run on the multiplex PCR reads, TCRdb lists one record per CDR3 protein. The sample yields under 750,000 distinct CDR3 sequences, 15% to 20% seen once. The sample taken for sequencing was blood. These receptors originate from a woman aged 45 to 65 with Graves' hyperthyroidism that later progressed to Graves' ophthalmopathy.

V and J are TRBV5-1 and TRBJ2-5; either TRBD1 or TRBD2 may fit D (7 bases each). CDR3 length equals 18 residues. The germline CDR1 and CDR2 sequences are SGHRS and YFSETQ. V lost 0 bases to trimming and J lost 4 bases, with 22 bases between them. The CDR3 nucleotides are TGCGCCAGCAGCTTGGTAGGGCAGGGGGGGGATGGACGAGAGACCCAGTACTTC. This translates into CASSLVGQGGDGRETQYF.

This clonotype was observed a few times. This sequence joins TRBV9 and TRBJ1-1; no reliable D call. Trimming left V 3 bases short and J 5 bases short, with 11 bases between. Germline loops: CDR1 SGDLS, CDR2 YYNGEE. CDR3 size: 13 residues. CDR3 in amino acids: CASSAGPGTEAFF. The DNA of the CDR3 is TGTGCCAGCAGCGCCGGGCCGGGGACTGAAGCTTTCTTT. Based on the CDR3 plus reference TRBV9 and TRBJ1-1, the full variable domain is DSGVTQTPKHLITATGQRVTLRCSPRSGDLSVYWYQQSLDQGLQFLIQYYNGEERAKGNILERFSAQQFPDLHSELNLSSLELGDSALYFCASSAGPGTEAFFGQGTRLTVV.

The sample holds a few counts of this clonotype. V gene TRBV6-1 combines with J gene TRBJ2-3; D is ambiguous. V lost 8 bases and J 4 bases, leaving 16 bases between the germline ends. Germline CDR1 reads MNHNS; CDR2 reads SASEGT. This CDR3 region has 14 residues. The CDR3 DNA sequence: TGTGCCAGCGACCAGAATTTTGCAGCAGATACGCAGTATTTT. Its protein product is CASDQNFAADTQYF.

The V gene is TRBV12-3 or TRBV12-4, the J gene TRBJ2-6; 9 nucleotides agree with TRBD1. The V and J ends lost 4 bases and 0 bases, in that order; junction bases with no gene match: 7. The CDR3 has 18 residues. In DNA, the CDR3 is TGTGCCAGCAGTTGGGGGGGGACAGGGTTCTCTGGGGCCAACGTCCTGACTTTC. Its translation: CASSWGGTGFSGANVLTF.

V is TRBV18 and J is TRBJ1-5; D is unclear. Germline V CDR1 and CDR2: KGHSH, LQKENI. Trimming removed 2 bases at V and 0 bases at J, with 8 bases between. The CDR3 covers 15 residues. CDR3 DNA sequence: TGTGCCAGCTCACCAGTTGGTGCTAGCAATCAGCCCCAGCATTTT. It is translated as CASSPVGASNQPQHF. Complete variable domain (other parts from reference TRBV18 and TRBJ1-5): NAGVMQNPRHLVRRRGQEARLRCSPMKGHSHVYWYRQLPEEGLKFMVYLQKENIIDESGMPKERFSAEFPKEGPSILRIQQVVRGDSAAYFCASSPVGASNQPQHFGDGTRLSIL.

In its sample, this clonotype was seen a few times. V usage is TRBV4-1 and J usage is TRBJ1-5; maybe TRBD1 (5 bases). Between the trimmed V and J ends, which lost 4 bases and 7 bases, there was a span of 17 bases. Looked up from germline, CDR1 is MGHRA and CDR2 is YSYEKL. The CDR3 spans 15 residues. In nucleotides, the CDR3 is TGCGCCAGCAGCCCGCCCGGGACTTCGTTCCAGCCCCAGCATTTT. Protein sequence: CASSPPGTSFQPQHF.

This sequence joins TRBV19 and TRBJ1-5; no firm D call. Between the trimmed V and J ends, which lost 5 bases and 5 bases, there was a span of 13 bases. This CDR3 is 14 amino acids long. CDR1 is LNHDA and CDR2 is SQIVND in the germline V gene (reference sequence). The CDR3 spells CASSLAPGDQPQHF. CDR3 nucleotides: TGTGCCAGTAGTCTCGCCCCCGGCGATCAGCCCCAGCATTTT.

The chain uses TRBV11-2 and TRBJ1-1, with D possibly matching TRBD1 (6 bases). V was shortened by 2 bases and J by 4 bases, with 23 bases between the two germline ends. Germline-derived CDR1 and CDR2 are SGHAT and FQNNGV. The CDR3 loop spans 18 amino acids. The CDR3 bases are TGTGCCAGCAGCTTAAGGGGGACTAGCGGGGGGCCTAGCACTGAAGCTTTCTTT. Amino acid sequence: CASSLRGTSGGPSTEAFF. The entire variable domain, with the rest obtained from reference TRBV11-2 and TRBJ1-1, is as follows: EAGVAQSPRYKIIEKRQSVAFWCNPISGHATLYWYQQILGQGPKLLIQFQNNGVVDDSQLPKDRFSAERLKGVDSTLKIQPAKLEDSAVYLCASSLRGTSGGPSTEAFFGQGTRLTVV.

The genes are TRBV12-3 or TRBV12-4 and TRBJ2-5; 8 positions match TRBD1. This CDR3 has 16 amino acids. Unmatched junction bases numbered 11, after V lost 6 bases and J lost 2 bases. CDR3 sequence: CASRPTGGYWQETQYF. The CDR3 nucleotides are TGTGCCAGCAGACCCACAGGGGGATATTGGCAAGAGACCCAGTACTTC.

This clonotype was counted ten times or more. This chain connects TRBV3-1 to TRBJ1-1, with D maybe TRBD1 (6 bases). The CDR3 is 14 amino acids. Trimming removed 5 bases from V and 3 bases from J, with 13 bases in between. Germline V lookup: CDR1 LGHDT, CDR2 YNNKEL (reference sequence). The CDR3 is CASSTQGRDTEAFF. Written as DNA, the CDR3 is TGTGCCAGCAGCACGCAGGGGAGGGACACTGAAGCTTTCTTT.

This chain joins TRBV5-4 and TRBJ2-6; 7 bases align to TRBD1. This CDR3 region has 17 residues. V dropped 4 bases and J dropped 1; count of bases not matched to a gene: 8. Germline V CDR1 and CDR2: SGHNT, YYREEE (reference sequence). The CDR3 here is CASSHRQGPSGANVLTF. The CDR3 DNA follows: TGTGCCAGCAGCCACCGACAGGGACCATCTGGGGCCAACGTCCTGACTTTC.

This clonotype occurred a few times. V and J are TRBV24-1 and TRBJ2-5; D is unresolved. The CDR3 sequence is 13 residues long. The germline V gene has CDR1 KGHDR and CDR2 SFDVKD. V was cut by 2 bases and J by 1 base, with 4 bases left in between. The DNA for the CDR3 is TGTGCCACCAGTGATTGGCGCCAAGAGACCCAGTACTTC. Protein: CATSDWRQETQYF.

This clonotype was detected only a few times. The chain uses TRBV2 and TRBJ2-3, with a possible D match to TRBD2 (6 bases). This CDR3 is built from 15 residues. Germline CDR1 SNHLY, CDR2 FYNNEI. Trimming took off 6 bases at V and 8 bases at J, with 21 bases between the two ends. CDR3 bases: TGTGCCAGCAGCCGCCCCAGAACCGGGACTGGTACGCAGTATTTT. This encodes CASSRPRTGTGTQYF.

The chain couples TRBV20-1 to TRBJ2-1, with D perhaps being TRBD1 or TRBD2 (5 bases each). CDR3 length: 13 residues. Per the germline V gene, CDR1 is DFQATT and CDR2 is SNEGSKA (reference sequence). V was pared by 1 base and J by 8 bases, with 12 bases between. DNA for the CDR3: TGCAGTGCTAGAGGGCCAGGGAGCCATGAGCAGTTCTTC. Translating it yields CSARGPGSHEQFF.

In this sample, this clonotype turned up many times. The chain has TRBV29-1 and TRBJ2-3, with D perhaps matching TRBD1 (6 bases). V dropped 6 bases and J dropped 4 bases, with 17 bases sitting between them. The CDR3 loop spans 14 amino acids. Germline V gene data show CDR1 as SQVTM and CDR2 as ANQGSEA. The chain's CDR3 is CSVDGPAGADTQYF. The CDR3 region has the DNA TGCAGCGTCGATGGGCCCGCAGGGGCAGATACGCAGTATTTT.

This clonotype came up many times. CDR3 in DNA: TGTGCCAGCAGCCAAGATTTGAGTGGGTCGAATGAGCAGTTCTTC. Residues: CASSQDLSGSNEQFF. V is TRBV3-1 and J is TRBJ2-1; D is unresolved. V was cut by 0 bases and J by 7 bases, with 13 bases left in between. The CDR3 is made up of 15 amino acids. Germline loops: CDR1 LGHDT, CDR2 YNNKEL (reference sequence).

The chain recombines TRBV3-1 with TRBJ1-2, with TRBD1 as a possible D gene (5 bases). This CDR3 is built from 15 residues. In germline, CDR1 is LGHDT, CDR2 YNNKEL (reference sequence). The V gene lost 1 base and the J gene lost 7 bases, with 16 bases spanning the gap. The CDR3 DNA follows: TGTGCCAGCAGCCAAGGACAGAGGGATAAATTTGGCTACACCTTC. Amino acids: CASSQGQRDKFGYTF.

There are many counts of this clonotype. The rearrangement uses TRBV10-2 and TRBJ1-5, with D possibly matching TRBD1 (5 bases). The CDR3 consists of 15 residues. CDR1 is WSHSY, CDR2 SAAADI, per germline. V was cut by 1 base and J by 2 bases, with 9 bases left in between. The CDR3 here is CASSEYRDGNQPQHF. CDR3 DNA: TGCGCCAGCAGTGAGTATAGGGACGGCAATCAGCCCCAGCATTTT.

In DNA, the CDR3 is TGTGCCAGCGGTAGGAAAGAGACCCAGTACTTC. Translation gives CASGRKETQYF. V is TRBV27 and J is TRBJ2-5; D gene uncertain. The germline CDR1 and CDR2 sequences are MNHEY and SMNVEV (reference sequence). Trimming left V 8 bases short and J 3 bases short, with 7 bases between. The CDR3 extends over 11 amino acids.

The chain employs TRBV10-3 and TRBJ2-7, with D possibly being TRBD2 (6 bases). This CDR3 comprises 13 residues. V shed 4 bases and J shed 7 bases, with 14 bases lying between them. Germline loops: CDR1 ENHRY, CDR2 SYGVKD. CDR3 sequence reads: CAISAGTLREQYF. CDR3 sequence (DNA): TGTGCCATCAGTGCCGGGACTCTGCGGGAGCAGTACTTC.

This rearrangement joins TRBV19 to TRBJ1-2; TRBD1 might be the D (6 bases). Per the germline V gene, CDR1 is LNHDA and CDR2 is SQIVND (reference sequence). The V and J ends lost 1 base and 2 bases respectively, with 11 bases between them. This CDR3 spans 15 amino acids. Written as DNA, the CDR3 is TGTGCCAGTAGTATAGTCAACAGGGAAAACTATGGCTACACCTTC. It translates to CASSIVNRENYGYTF.

This clonotype was observed many times. The gene calls are TRBV2 and TRBJ1-2; D gene unclear. Germline-derived CDR1 and CDR2 are SNHLY and FYNNEI. V was cut by 6 bases and J by 2 bases, with 13 bases left in between. The CDR3 is 14 residues long. The CDR3 loop reads CASRRDWLNYGYTF. DNA for the CDR3: TGTGCCAGCAGGAGGGATTGGTTGAACTATGGCTACACCTTC.

This clonotype was detected ten times or more. The V and J genes are TRBV3-1 and TRBJ1-1; possible D gene TRBD1, 5 bases. The CDR3 covers 13 residues. Germline assignment: CDR1 LGHDT and CDR2 YNNKEL (reference sequence). Deletions cut 0 bases from V and 11 bases from J, with 13 bases between. This chain's CDR3 is CASSQDLSREAFF. Here the CDR3 DNA reads TGTGCCAGCAGCCAAGATCTCTCCAGGGAGGCTTTCTTT.